This TCR beta chain derives from a study of technical replicates of blood from a few donors. The V gene end was trimmed by 6 bases and the J gene end by 0 bases; junction bases not matched to a gene: 3. Per germline, CDR1 SGHTA and CDR2 FQGNSA. The CDR3 covers 15 residues. Clones were read by immunoSEQ multiplex PCR, and TCRdb kept only the in-frame ones, dropping some. The table lists approximately 94,000 clones, 90% to 96% of them singletons. The rearrangement uses TRBV7-2 and TRBJ2-1; 9 nucleotides align to TRBD2. This receptor was identified in a human donor in good health. The sample was T cells isolated from PBMCs. The CDR3, as DNA: TGTGCCAGCAGTTTTAGCGGGAGCTCCTACAATGAGCAGTTCTTC. Its translation is CASSFSGSSYNEQFF. Combining the CDR3 with reference TRBV7-2 and TRBJ2-1 gives the whole variable domain GAGVSQSPSNKVTEKGKDVELRCDPISGHTALYWYRQSLGQGLEFLIYFQGNSAPDKSGLPSDRFSAERTGGSVSTLTIQRTQQEDSAVYLCASSFSGSSYNEQFFGPGTRLTVL.